Detailed here is one TCR beta chain. The sample comes from a study of control samples from healthy donors and cancer patients. V lost 4 bases to trimming and J lost 5 bases, with 17 bases between them. Germline CDR1 and CDR2: MNHEY and SVGEGT. There are 16 residues in the CDR3. Assay: immunoSEQ multiplex PCR; the TCRdb copy retains only in-frame clones and omits some. The sample yields 150,000 or so clones, about 90% seen once. The TCR comes from a man aged 18 to 30 in good health. Source material: blood. V usage is TRBV6-2 or TRBV6-3 and J usage is TRBJ2-2; tentatively, D is TRBD2 (7 bases). CDR3 in amino acids: CASSSRGGAPTGELFF. For the CDR3, the DNA is TGTGCCAGCAGTTCACGAGGGGGGGCCCCAACCGGGGAGCTGTTTTTT.